This T cell receptor (beta chain) originates from a study of T cell repertoires in cytomegalovirus infection. Across the study: Based on public TCR beta signatures, there were indications of CMV infection and of a matching HLA type.

To note about this clonotype: Since a much larger clone is just one base distant, this may be a read error.

This CDR3 is built from 14 residues. CDR1 SGHTA and CDR2 FQGTGA come from the germline V gene. MiXCR, run by TCRdb on the reads, gives a single entry per CDR3 protein. The repertoire holds nearly 450,000 distinct CDR3 sequences, with approximately 31% as singletons. Sequenced input: PBMCs. The sequence was obtained from a human donor in good health (CMV status not recorded). Some clones in this sample may be carry-over from other donors' samples. The rearrangement links TRBV7-3 to TRBJ2-1, with D tentatively TRBD2 (6 bases). CDR3 amino acids: CASSPASSANEQLF. DNA for the CDR3: TGTGCCAGCAGCCCCGCTTCTAGCGCCAATGAGCAGTTATTC.